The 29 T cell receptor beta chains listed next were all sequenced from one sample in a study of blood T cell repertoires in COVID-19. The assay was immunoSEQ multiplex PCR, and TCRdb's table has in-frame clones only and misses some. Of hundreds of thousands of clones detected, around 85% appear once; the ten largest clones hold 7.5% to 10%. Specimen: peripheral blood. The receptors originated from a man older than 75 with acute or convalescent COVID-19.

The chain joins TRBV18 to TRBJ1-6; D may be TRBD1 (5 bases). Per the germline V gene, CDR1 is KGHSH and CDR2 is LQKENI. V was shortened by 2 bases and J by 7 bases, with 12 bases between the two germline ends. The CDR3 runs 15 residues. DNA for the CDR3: TGTGCCAGCTCACCAATGGGGCTAGTGAATTCACCCCTCCACTTT. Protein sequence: CASSPMGLVNSPLHF.

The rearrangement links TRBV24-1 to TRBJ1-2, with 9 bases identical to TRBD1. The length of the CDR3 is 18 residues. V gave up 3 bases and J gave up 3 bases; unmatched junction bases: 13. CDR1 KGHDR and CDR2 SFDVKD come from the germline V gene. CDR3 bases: TGTGCCACCAGTGATAAGGAAACGGGGACAGGGTTAGACTATGGCTACACCTTC. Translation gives CATSDKETGTGLDYGYTF.

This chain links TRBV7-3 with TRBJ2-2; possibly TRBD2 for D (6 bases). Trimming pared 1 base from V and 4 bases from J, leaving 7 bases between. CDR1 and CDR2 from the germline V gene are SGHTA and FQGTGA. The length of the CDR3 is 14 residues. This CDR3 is CASSLIGGTGELFF. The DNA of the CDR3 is TGTGCCAGCAGCTTAATCGGGGGCACCGGGGAGCTGTTTTTT.

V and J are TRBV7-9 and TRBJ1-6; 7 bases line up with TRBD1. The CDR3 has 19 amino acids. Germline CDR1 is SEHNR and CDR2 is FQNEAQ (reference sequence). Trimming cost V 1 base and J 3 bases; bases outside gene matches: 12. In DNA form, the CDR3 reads TGTGCCAGCAGCTTAGGGAGGGGGCTTGGCCCGTACTATAATTCACCCCTCCACTTT. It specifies CASSLGRGLGPYYNSPLHF. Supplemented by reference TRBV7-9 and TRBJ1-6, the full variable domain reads DTGVSQNPRHKITKRGQNVTFRCDPISEHNRLYWYRQTLGQGPEFLTYFQNEAQLEKSRLLSDRFSAERPKGSFSTLEIQRTEQGDSAMYLCASSLGRGLGPYYNSPLHFGNGTRLTVT.

The CDR3 DNA reads TGTGCCAGCAGACTTAGGACAGGGGCTGGGAACACTGAAGCTTTCTTT. Translating gives CASRLRTGAGNTEAFF. This chain uses TRBV28 with TRBJ1-1; TRBD1 matches at 9 bases. The V segment lost 6 bases and the J segment 1 base; nucleotides outside the gene matches: 9. Per germline, CDR1 MDHEN and CDR2 SYDVKM. The CDR3 loop spans 16 amino acids.

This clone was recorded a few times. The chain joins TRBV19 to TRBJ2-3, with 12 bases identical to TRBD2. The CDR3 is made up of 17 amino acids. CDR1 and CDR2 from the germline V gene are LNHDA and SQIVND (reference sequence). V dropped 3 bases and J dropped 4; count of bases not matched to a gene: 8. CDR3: CASSIRASGGVSDTQYF. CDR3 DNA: TGTGCCAGTAGTATTCGGGCTAGCGGGGGGGTATCAGATACGCAGTATTTT.

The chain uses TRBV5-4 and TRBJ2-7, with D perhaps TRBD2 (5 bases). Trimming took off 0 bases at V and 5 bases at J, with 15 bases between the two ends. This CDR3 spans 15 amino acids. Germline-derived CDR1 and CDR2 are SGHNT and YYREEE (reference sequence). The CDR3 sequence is CASSLESGIGNEQYF. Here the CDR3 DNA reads TGTGCCAGCAGCTTGGAGTCGGGAATAGGTAACGAGCAGTACTTC.

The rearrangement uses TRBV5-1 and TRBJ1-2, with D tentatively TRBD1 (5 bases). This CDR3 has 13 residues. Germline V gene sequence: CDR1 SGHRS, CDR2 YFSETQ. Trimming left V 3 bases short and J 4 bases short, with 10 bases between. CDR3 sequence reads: CASSSQGGYGYTF. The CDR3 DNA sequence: TGCGCCAGCAGCTCCCAGGGTGGCTATGGCTACACCTTC.

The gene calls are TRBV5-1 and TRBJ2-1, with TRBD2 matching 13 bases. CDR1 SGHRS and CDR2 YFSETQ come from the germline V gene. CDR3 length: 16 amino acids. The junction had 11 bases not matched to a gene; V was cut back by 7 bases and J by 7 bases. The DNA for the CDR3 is TGCGCCAGCGTACCTACTAGCGGGAGGGCCGAAAATGAGCAGTTCTTC. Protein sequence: CASVPTSGRAENEQFF.

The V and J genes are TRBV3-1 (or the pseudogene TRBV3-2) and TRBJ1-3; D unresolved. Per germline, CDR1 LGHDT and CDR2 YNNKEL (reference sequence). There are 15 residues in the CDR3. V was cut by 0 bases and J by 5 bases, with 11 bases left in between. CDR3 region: CASSQERSPRNTIYF. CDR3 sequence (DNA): TGTGCCAGCAGCCAAGAAAGGAGCCCACGAAACACCATATATTTT.

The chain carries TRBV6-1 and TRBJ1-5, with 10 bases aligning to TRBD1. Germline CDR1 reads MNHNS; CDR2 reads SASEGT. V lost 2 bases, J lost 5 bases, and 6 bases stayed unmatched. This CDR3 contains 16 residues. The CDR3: CASSEKWDRGDQPQHF. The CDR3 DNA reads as TGTGCCAGCAGTGAAAAGTGGGACAGGGGCGATCAGCCCCAGCATTTT.

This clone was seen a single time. In nucleotides, the CDR3 is TGTGCCAGCAGCCAGGGTAACTATGGCTACACCTTC. Its translation: CASSQGNYGYTF. The V call is TRBV27, the J call TRBJ1-2; possible D gene TRBD1, 5 bases. Germline-derived CDR1 and CDR2 are MNHEY and SMNVEV (reference sequence). CDR3 length equals 12 residues. V shed 6 bases and J shed 1 base, with 6 bases lying between them.

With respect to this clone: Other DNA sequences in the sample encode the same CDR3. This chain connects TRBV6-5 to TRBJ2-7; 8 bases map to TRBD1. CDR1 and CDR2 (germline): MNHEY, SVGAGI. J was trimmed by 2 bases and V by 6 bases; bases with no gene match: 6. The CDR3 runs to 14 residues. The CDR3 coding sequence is TGTGCCAGCAGCTTGACAGGGGCGACCTACGAGCAGTACTTC. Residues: CASSLTGATYEQYF.

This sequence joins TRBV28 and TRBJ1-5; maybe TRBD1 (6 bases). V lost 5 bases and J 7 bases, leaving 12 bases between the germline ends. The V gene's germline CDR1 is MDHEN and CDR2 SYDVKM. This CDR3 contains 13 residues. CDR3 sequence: CASSPRGAQPQHF. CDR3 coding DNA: TGTGCCAGCAGTCCCCGGGGGGCCCAGCCCCAGCATTTT.

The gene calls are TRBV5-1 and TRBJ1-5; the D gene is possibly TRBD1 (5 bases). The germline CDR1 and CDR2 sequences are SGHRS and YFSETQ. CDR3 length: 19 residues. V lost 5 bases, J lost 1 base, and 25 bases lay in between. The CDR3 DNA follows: TGCGCCAGCAGTCCCTTACCGAACGACGGGGGAGGGAGCAATCAGCCCCAGCATTTT. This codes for CASSPLPNDGGGSNQPQHF.

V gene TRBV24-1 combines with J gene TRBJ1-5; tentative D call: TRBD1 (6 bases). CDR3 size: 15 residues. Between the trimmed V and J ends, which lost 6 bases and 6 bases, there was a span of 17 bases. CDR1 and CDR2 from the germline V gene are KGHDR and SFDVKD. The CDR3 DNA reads TGTGCCACCAGTCAAGGGGGTGGCATTACTCAGCCCCAGCATTTT. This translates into CATSQGGGITQPQHF.

For the CDR3, the DNA is TGTGCCAGCAGCCCCCGGACAGGGGATAATACCGGGGAGCTGTTTTTT. Amino acid sequence: CASSPRTGDNTGELFF. V usage is TRBV7-8 and J usage is TRBJ2-2, with 9 bases fitting TRBD1. Trimming cost V 5 bases and J 5 bases; bases outside gene matches: 9. The CDR3 contains 16 residues. Germline loops: CDR1 SGHVS, CDR2 FQNEAQ.

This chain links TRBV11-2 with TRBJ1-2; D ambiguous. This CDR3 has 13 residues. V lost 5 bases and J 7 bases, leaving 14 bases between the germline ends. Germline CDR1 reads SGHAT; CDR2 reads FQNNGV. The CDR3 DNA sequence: TGTGCCAGCAGCCCAGGTCAGCCTATTGGCTACACCTTC. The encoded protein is CASSPGQPIGYTF.

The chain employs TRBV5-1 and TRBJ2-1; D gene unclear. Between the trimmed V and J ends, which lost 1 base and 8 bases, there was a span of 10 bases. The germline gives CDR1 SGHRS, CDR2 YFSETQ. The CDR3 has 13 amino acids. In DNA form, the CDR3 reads TGCGCCAGCAGCTTGTCTCATTCGGATGAGCAGTTCTTC. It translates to CASSLSHSDEQFF.

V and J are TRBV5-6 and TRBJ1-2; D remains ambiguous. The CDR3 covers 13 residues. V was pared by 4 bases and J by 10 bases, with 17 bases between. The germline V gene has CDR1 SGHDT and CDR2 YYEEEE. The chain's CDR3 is CASSPSGTYVYTF. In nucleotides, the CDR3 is TGTGCCAGCAGCCCAAGCGGTACCTACGTCTACACCTTC.

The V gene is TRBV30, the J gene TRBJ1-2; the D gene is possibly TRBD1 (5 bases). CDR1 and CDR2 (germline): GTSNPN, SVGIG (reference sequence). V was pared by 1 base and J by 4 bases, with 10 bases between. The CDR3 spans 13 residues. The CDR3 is CAWSAQGIYGYTF. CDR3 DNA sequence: TGTGCCTGGAGTGCCCAGGGAATCTATGGCTACACCTTC.

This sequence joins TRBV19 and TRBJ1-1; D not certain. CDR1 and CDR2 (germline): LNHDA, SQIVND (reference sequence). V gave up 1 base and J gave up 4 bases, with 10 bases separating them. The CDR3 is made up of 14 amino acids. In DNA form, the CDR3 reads TGTGCCAGTAGTATAGGGCGGAGAGTCACTGAAGCTTTCTTT. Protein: CASSIGRRVTEAFF.

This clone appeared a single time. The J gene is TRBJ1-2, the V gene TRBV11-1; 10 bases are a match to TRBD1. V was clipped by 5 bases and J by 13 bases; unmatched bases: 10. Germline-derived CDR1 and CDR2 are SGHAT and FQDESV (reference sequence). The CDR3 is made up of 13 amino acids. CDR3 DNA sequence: TGTGCCAGCAGCCCCACAGACAGGGGGCGATCCACCTTC. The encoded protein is CASSPTDRGRSTF.

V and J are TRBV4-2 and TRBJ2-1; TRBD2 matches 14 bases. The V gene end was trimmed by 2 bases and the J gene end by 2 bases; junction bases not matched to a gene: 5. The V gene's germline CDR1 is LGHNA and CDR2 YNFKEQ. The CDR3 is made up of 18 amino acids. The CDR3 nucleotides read TGTGCCAGCAGCCAAAGACTAGCGGGAGGGCGGCCCTACAATGAGCAGTTCTTC. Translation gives CASSQRLAGGRPYNEQFF.

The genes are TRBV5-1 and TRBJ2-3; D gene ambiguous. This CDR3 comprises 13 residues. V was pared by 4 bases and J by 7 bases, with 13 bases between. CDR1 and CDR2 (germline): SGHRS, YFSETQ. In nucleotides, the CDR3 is TGCGCCAGCAGCCCGCAGGTTGGTTATACGCAGTATTTT. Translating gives CASSPQVGYTQYF.

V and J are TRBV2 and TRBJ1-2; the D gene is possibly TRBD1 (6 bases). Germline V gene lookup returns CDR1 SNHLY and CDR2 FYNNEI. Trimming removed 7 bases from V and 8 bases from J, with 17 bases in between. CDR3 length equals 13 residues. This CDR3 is CASNDGGQRGYTF. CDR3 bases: TGTGCCAGCAATGACGGGGGGCAGAGAGGCTACACCTTC.

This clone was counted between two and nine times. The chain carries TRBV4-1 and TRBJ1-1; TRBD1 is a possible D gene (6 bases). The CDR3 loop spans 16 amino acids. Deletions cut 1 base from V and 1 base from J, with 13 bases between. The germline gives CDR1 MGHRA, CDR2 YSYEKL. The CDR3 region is CASSQAIGQRNTEAFF. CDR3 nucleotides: TGCGCCAGCAGCCAAGCGATCGGACAGAGGAACACTGAAGCTTTCTTT.

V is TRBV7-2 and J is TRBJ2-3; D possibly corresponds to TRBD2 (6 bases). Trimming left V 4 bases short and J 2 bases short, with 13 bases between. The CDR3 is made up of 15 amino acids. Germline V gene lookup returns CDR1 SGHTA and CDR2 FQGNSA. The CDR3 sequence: CASSYGSLNTDTQYF. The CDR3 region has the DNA TGTGCCAGCAGCTACGGGAGCTTGAACACAGATACGCAGTATTTT.

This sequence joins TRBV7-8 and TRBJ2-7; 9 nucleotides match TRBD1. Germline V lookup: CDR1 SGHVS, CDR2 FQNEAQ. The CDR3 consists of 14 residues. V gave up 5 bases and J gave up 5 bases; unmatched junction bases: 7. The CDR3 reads CASSQGQGFDEQYF. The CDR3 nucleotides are TGTGCCAGCAGCCAAGGACAGGGGTTCGACGAGCAGTACTTC.